This T cell receptor (beta chain) was documented in a study of T-cell memory formation after mild COVID-19. Across the whole study: TCR clusters were mostly confined to one donor each.

The germline CDR1 and CDR2 sequences are DFQATT and SNEGSKA (reference sequence). The junction had 16 bases not matched to a gene; V was cut back by 6 bases and J by 7 bases. CDR3 length: 16 amino acids. Overall study findings and caveats: Unconfirmed was the SARS-CoV-2 specificity of second-wave clones that peaked on day 37. Memory sampled before infection contained some responding clones, suggesting cross-reactive memory joined. Later expanders leaned CD4+, whereas day 15 to 85 contracting clones were balanced CD4/CD8.

Each CDR3 protein is one row after TCRdb ran MiXCR on the 5' RACE reads. The table has 450,000 or so distinct CDR3 sequences, about 20% seen once. In the case of this clonotype: Its antigen is not identified.

This chain uses TRBV20-1 with TRBJ2-1; 9 bases line up with TRBD1. The receptor comes from an adult woman who had mild COVID-19 (a few samples of this study predate the infection). Cell type and time point are not known. The sequenced material came from PBMCs or a T cell subset sorted from them (not recorded which). CDR3 nucleotides: TGCAGTGCGTACCAGGAGGGACAGGGCCTTCGGAATGAGCAGTTCTTC. Its protein is CSAYQEGQGLRNEQFF.